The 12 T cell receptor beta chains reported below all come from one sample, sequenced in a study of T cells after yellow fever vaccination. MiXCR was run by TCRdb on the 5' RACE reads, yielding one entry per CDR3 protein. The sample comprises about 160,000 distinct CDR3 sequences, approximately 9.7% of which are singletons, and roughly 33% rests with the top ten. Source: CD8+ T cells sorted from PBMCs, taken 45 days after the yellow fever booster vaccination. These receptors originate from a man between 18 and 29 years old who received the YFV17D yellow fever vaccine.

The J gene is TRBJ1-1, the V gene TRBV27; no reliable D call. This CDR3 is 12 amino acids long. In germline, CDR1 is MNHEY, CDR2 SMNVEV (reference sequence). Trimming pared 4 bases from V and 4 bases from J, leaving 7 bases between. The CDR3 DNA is TGTGCCAGCAGTTCTCCCGGCACTGAAGCTTTCTTT. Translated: CASSSPGTEAFF.

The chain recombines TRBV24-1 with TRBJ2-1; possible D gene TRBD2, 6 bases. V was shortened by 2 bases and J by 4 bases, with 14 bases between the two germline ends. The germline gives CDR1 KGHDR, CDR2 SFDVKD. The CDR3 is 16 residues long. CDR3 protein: CATSDSRDWDYNEQFF. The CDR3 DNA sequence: TGTGCCACCAGTGATTCACGGGACTGGGATTACAATGAGCAGTTCTTC.

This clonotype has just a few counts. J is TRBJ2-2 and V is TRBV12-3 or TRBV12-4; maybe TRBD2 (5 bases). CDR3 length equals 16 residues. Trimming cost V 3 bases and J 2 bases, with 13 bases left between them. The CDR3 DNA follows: TGTGCCAGCAGTTTTGACGGAGGCAGTAACACCGGGGAGCTGTTTTTT. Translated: CASSFDGGSNTGELFF.

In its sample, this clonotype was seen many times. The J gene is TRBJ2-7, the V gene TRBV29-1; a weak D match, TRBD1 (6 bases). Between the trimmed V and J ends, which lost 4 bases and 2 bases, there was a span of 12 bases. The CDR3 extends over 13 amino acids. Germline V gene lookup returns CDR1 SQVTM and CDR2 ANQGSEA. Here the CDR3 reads CSVAAGVTYEQYF. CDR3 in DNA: TGCAGCGTTGCGGCAGGGGTAACCTACGAGCAGTACTTC.

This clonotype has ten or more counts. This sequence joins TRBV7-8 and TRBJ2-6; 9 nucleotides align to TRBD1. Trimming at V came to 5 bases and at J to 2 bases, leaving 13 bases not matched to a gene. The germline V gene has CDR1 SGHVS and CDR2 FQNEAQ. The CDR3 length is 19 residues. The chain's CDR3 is CASSPRGDRVSTGANVLTF. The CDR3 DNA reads TGTGCCAGCAGCCCACGGGGGGACAGGGTCTCAACTGGGGCCAACGTCCTGACTTTC. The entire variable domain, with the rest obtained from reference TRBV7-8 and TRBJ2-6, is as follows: GAGVSQSPRYKVAKRGQDVALRCDPISGHVSLFWYQQALGQGPEFLTYFQNEAQLDKSGLPSDRFFAERPEGSVSTLKIQRTQQEDSAVYLCASSPRGDRVSTGANVLTFGAGSRLTVL.

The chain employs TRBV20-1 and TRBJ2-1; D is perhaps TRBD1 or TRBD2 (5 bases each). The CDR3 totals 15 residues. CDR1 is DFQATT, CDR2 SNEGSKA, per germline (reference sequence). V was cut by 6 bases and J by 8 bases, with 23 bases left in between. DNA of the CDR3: TGCAGTGCCCTCGTCGTGGGGGTGGGCTTGGATGAGCAGTTCTTC. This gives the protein CSALVVGVGLDEQFF.

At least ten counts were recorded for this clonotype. CDR3 nucleotide sequence: TGTGCCAGCAGCTTCTCCGGGACAGGGGGCCGGGAGACCCAGTACTTC. Its translation is CASSFSGTGGRETQYF. The rearrangement uses TRBV11-2 and TRBJ2-5; TRBD1 aligns across 12 bases. Germline loops: CDR1 SGHAT, CDR2 FQNNGV. With 3 bases clipped from V and 5 bases from J, the junction kept 7 bases outside the gene matches. The CDR3 contains 16 residues.

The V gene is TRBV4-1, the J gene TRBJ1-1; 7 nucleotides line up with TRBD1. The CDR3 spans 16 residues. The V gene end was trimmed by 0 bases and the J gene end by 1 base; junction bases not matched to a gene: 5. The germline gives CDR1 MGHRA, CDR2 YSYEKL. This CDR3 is CASSQDWYRGNTEAFF. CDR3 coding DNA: TGCGCCAGCAGCCAAGACTGGTACAGGGGGAACACTGAAGCTTTCTTT.

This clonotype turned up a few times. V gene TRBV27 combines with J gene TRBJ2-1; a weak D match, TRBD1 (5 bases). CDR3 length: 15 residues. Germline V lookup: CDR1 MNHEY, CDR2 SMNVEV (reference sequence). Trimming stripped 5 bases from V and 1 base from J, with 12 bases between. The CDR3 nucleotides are TGTGCCAGCAGTAGCCAGGGTCCGTCCTACAATGAGCAGTTCTTC. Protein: CASSSQGPSYNEQFF.

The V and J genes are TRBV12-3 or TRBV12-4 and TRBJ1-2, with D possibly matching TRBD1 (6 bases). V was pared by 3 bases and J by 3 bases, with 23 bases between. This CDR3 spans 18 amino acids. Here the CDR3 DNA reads TGTGCCAGCAGTTTGCTTTTGTTGGCAGGGGATCACGACTATGGCTACACCTTC. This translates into CASSLLLLAGDHDYGYTF.

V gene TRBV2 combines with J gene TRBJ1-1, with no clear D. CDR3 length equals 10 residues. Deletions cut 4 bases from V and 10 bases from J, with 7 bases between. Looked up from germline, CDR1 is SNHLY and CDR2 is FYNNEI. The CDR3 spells CASSGVGAFF. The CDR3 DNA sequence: TGTGCCAGCAGTGGGGTGGGAGCTTTCTTT. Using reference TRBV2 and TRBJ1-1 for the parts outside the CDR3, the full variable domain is EPEVTQTPSHQVTQMGQEVILRCVPISNHLYFYWYRQILGQKVEFLVSFYNNEISEKSEIFDDQFSVERPDGSNFTLKIRSTKLEDSAMYFCASSGVGAFFGQGTRLTVV.

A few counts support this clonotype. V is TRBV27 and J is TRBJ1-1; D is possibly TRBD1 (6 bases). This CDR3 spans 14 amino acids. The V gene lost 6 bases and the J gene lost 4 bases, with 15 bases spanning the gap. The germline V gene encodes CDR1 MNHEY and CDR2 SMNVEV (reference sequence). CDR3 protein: CASSSRGLSTEAFF. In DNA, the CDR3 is TGTGCCAGCAGCAGCAGGGGTTTGAGCACTGAAGCTTTCTTT.